A selection of T cell receptor beta chains follows, all from one sample in a study of blood T cell repertoires in COVID-19. Some clones are missing from TCRdb's copy, which holds only in-frame ones; the method was immunoSEQ multiplex PCR. The sample lists around 94,000 clones; about four fifths were seen once. Sequenced: peripheral blood. All receptors come from a man aged 55 to 70 with acute or convalescent COVID-19. CDR3s leave out the opening cysteine and the closing phenylalanine or tryptophan. Fields, in order: clone size, V gene, J gene, CDR3 protein. Not every row has a clone size; where given, it reads once, few, many or a size class.

size: .; V: TRBV19; J: TRBJ1-1; CDR3: ASSIGQGARAEAF
size: once; V: TRBV13; J: TRBJ2-3; CDR3: ASSLGGGAAGDTQY
size: .; V: TRBV6-5; J: TRBJ1-1; CDR3: ASRASGGGHTEAF
size: .; V: TRBV15; J: TRBJ1-2; CDR3: AVPSLYYGYT
size: .; V: TRBV5-1; J: TRBJ1-2; CDR3: ASSSGQGNYGYT
size: .; V: TRBV5-1; J: TRBJ2-7; CDR3: ASRYRDNYEQY
size: .; V: TRBV10-2; J: TRBJ1-2; CDR3: ASSESGQGSLNNGANYGYT
size: .; V: TRBV3-1/TRBV3-2; J: TRBJ2-7; CDR3: ASSQESWGDLNYEQY
size: .; V: TRBV28; J: TRBJ2-1; CDR3: ASSFTDSFKHNEQF
size: .; V: TRBV30; J: TRBJ2-1; CDR3: AWSINRNFYNEQF
size: once; V: TRBV5-1; J: TRBJ2-1; CDR3: ASSLGGQGHEQF
size: .; V: TRBV2; J: TRBJ2-5; CDR3: ASSEQGQGETQY
size: .; V: TRBV6-5; J: TRBJ2-7; CDR3: ASSYGQGRTYEQY
size: .; V: TRBV6-2/TRBV6-3; J: TRBJ1-5; CDR3: ASSYSRRTDAYSNQPQH
size: few; V: TRBV5-6; J: TRBJ1-1; CDR3: ASSLRGVGTEAF
size: .; V: TRBV7-9; J: TRBJ2-7; CDR3: ASRGTGSSYEQY
size: .; V: TRBV5-5; J: TRBJ2-5; CDR3: ASSPLEETQY
size: .; V: TRBV5-1; J: TRBJ1-4; CDR3: ASSLGTGGEKLF
size: few; V: TRBV5-1; J: TRBJ1-1; CDR3: ASSHRGREAF
size: .; V: TRBV6-5; J: TRBJ1-3; CDR3: ASSYSRAGNTIY